This entry lists 21 T cell receptor beta chains sequenced from one sample in a study of cytomegalovirus exposure and HLA in healthy donors (dated by TCRdb to 2017 to 2019). Libraries were made using the immunoSEQ multiplex PCR assay. A mixture of 60 forward primers for TCR Vbeta segments and 13 reverse primers for TCR Jbeta segments was used in the multiplex PCR. TCRdb's version of the immuneACCESS table is confined to in-frame rearrangements and falls short of the full clone set. An unresolved V gene accounts for under half of the shortfall where checked; the remainder is of unknown origin. The sample yields 100,000 or so clones; approximately 84% were counted once. Under 2.5% of the sample is taken by the ten largest. Sequencing was performed on PBMCs. Receptors originate from a man in his late teens or twenties in good health and CMV-seronegative.

The J gene is TRBJ1-3, the V gene TRBV2; 9 positions agree with TRBD1. Germline loops: CDR1 SNHLY, CDR2 FYNNEI. The CDR3 extends over 15 amino acids. V shed 6 bases, J shed 5 bases, and the junction held 8 bases outside the gene matches. Here the CDR3 DNA reads TGTGCCAGCAGAGAAACAGGGGGCCCTAGAAACACCATATATTTT. Amino acid sequence: CASRETGGPRNTIYF.

The chain carries TRBV29-1 and TRBJ1-2; D call uncertain. The CDR3 runs 13 residues. V shed 7 bases and J shed 6 bases, with 18 bases lying between them. Germline-derived CDR1 and CDR2 are SQVTM and ANQGSEA. The CDR3 reads CSGAPGEGDGYTF. The CDR3 coding sequence is TGCAGCGGCGCCCCCGGGGAGGGCGATGGCTACACCTTC.

The rearrangement links TRBV5-8 to TRBJ1-5; TRBD1 aligns across 7 bases. Germline V CDR1 and CDR2: SGHTS, YDEGEE. Trimming at V came to 5 bases and at J to 4 bases, leaving 9 bases not matched to a gene. The CDR3 is 15 residues long. CDR3 protein: CASRGGQSRNQPQHF. The CDR3, as DNA: TGTGCCAGCAGGGGGGGACAGAGTAGAAATCAGCCCCAGCATTTT.

The chain links TRBV13 to TRBJ2-7; D uncertain. V was pared by 5 bases and J by 2 bases, with 4 bases between. CDR3 size: 11 residues. Germline values: CDR1 PRHDT, CDR2 FYEKMQ (reference sequence). In DNA, the CDR3 is TGTGCCAGCAGCGCGACCTACGAGCAGTACTTC. It encodes CASSATYEQYF.

The chain is built from TRBV10-3 and TRBJ2-7; D perhaps matches TRBD1 (6 bases). The CDR3 is made up of 14 amino acids. The V end lost 6 bases, the J end lost 0 bases, and 12 bases lay between the germline ends. Germline V gives CDR1 ENHRY, CDR2 SYGVKD. The CDR3 reads CAISRKDSSYEQYF. The CDR3 DNA reads as TGTGCCATCAGCAGGAAGGACAGCTCCTACGAGCAGTACTTC.

The chain uses TRBV19 and TRBJ2-7, with 8 bases fitting TRBD1. V was clipped by 4 bases and J by 6 bases; unmatched bases: 11. Germline loops: CDR1 LNHDA, CDR2 SQIVND (reference sequence). There are 15 residues in the CDR3. The CDR3 loop is CASSTGQAKPGEQYF. CDR3 nucleotide sequence: TGTGCCAGTAGTACGGGACAGGCAAAACCGGGCGAGCAGTACTTC.

The chain recombines TRBV6-1 with TRBJ2-7; D unresolved. The V end was cut by 8 bases, the J end by 2 bases, with 7 bases between. This CDR3 is built from 11 residues. The germline V gene encodes CDR1 MNHNS and CDR2 SASEGT. The DNA for the CDR3 is TGTGCCAGCGGGCTTGCCTACGAGCAGTACTTC. Translation gives CASGLAYEQYF.

Note on this clone: Other DNA sequences in the same sample also yield this CDR3. The J gene is TRBJ2-7, the V gene TRBV9; a weak D match, TRBD1 (5 bases). The germline V gene has CDR1 SGDLS and CDR2 YYNGEE. The CDR3 spans 13 residues. Trimming stripped 2 bases from V and 2 bases from J, with 8 bases between. Here the CDR3 DNA reads TGTGCCAGCAGCGTGGGGCAGACCTACGAGCAGTACTTC. It specifies CASSVGQTYEQYF. The variable domain in full, completed from reference TRBV9 and TRBJ2-7, reads DSGVTQTPKHLITATGQRVTLRCSPRSGDLSVYWYQQSLDQGLQFLIQYYNGEERAKGNILERFSAQQFPDLHSELNLSSLELGDSALYFCASSVGQTYEQYFGPGTRLTVT.

This chain uses TRBV7-9 with TRBJ2-2; D may be TRBD2 (7 bases). The CDR3 is made up of 17 amino acids. From germline, CDR1 is SEHNR and CDR2 FQNEAQ (reference sequence). V lost 5 bases to trimming and J lost 1 base, with 17 bases between them. The CDR3 here is CASSRGGADWNTGELFF. DNA of the CDR3: TGTGCCAGCAGCCGAGGGGGGGCTGACTGGAACACCGGGGAGCTGTTTTTT.

Concerning this clone: Other DNA sequences within the sample encode an identical CDR3. The V and J genes are TRBV27 and TRBJ1-2, with 10 bases that match TRBD1. Per germline, CDR1 MNHEY and CDR2 SMNVEV (reference sequence). V gave up 3 bases and J gave up 4 bases; unmatched junction bases: 2. The CDR3 is 14 residues long. This CDR3 is CASSLGQGTYGYTF. In DNA, the CDR3 is TGTGCCAGCAGTTTGGGACAGGGGACCTATGGCTACACCTTC.

This clone was seen a handful of times. The rearrangement links TRBV27 to TRBJ2-7; no clear D. The CDR3 consists of 14 residues. V was cut by 4 bases and J by 0 bases, with 10 bases left in between. Germline V gene lookup returns CDR1 MNHEY and CDR2 SMNVEV (reference sequence). CDR3 protein: CASSSQVLSYEQYF. The CDR3 region has the DNA TGTGCCAGCAGTTCACAAGTCCTCTCCTACGAGCAGTACTTC.

The chain is built from TRBV19 and TRBJ2-2; possibly TRBD1 for D (6 bases). The germline CDR1 and CDR2 sequences are LNHDA and SQIVND (reference sequence). Between the trimmed V and J ends, which lost 6 bases and 5 bases, there was a span of 13 bases. The CDR3 length is 14 residues. Written as DNA, the CDR3 is TGTGCCAGTAGCCCTACAGGGTCGACCGGGGAGCTGTTTTTT. Amino acid sequence: CASSPTGSTGELFF.

This chain links TRBV18 with TRBJ1-2; 12 nucleotides align to TRBD1. The germline V gene encodes CDR1 KGHSH and CDR2 LQKENI. This CDR3 is built from 17 residues. Losses at the gene ends were 0 bases for V and 4 bases for J; bases not matched to a gene: 6. The CDR3 protein is CASSPPGQGARGYGYTF. In DNA, the CDR3 is TGTGCCAGCTCACCACCGGGACAGGGGGCGCGTGGCTATGGCTACACCTTC.

The chain carries TRBV25-1 and TRBJ1-5, with D maybe TRBD1 (5 bases). This CDR3 is 13 amino acids long. Trimming left V 3 bases short and J 5 bases short, with 8 bases between. Germline CDR1 reads MGHDK; CDR2 reads SYGVNS. CDR3 DNA: TGTGCCAGCAGTGACGGGGGTTATCAGCCCCAGCATTTT. Amino acid sequence: CASSDGGYQPQHF.

The chain uses TRBV7-9 and TRBJ2-7; 15 nucleotides line up with TRBD2. This CDR3 comprises 16 residues. V dropped 5 bases and J dropped 5; count of bases not matched to a gene: 7. Germline lookup yields CDR1 SEHNR and CDR2 FQNEAQ (reference sequence). The CDR3 DNA reads TGTGCCAGCAGCCCCGGGACTAGCGGGAGGATGCACGAGCAGTACTTC. Protein sequence: CASSPGTSGRMHEQYF.

The rearrangement joins TRBV4-1 to TRBJ2-7; 7 nucleotides match TRBD2. CDR3 length: 16 amino acids. Trimming took 2 bases from V and 4 from J; bases not matched to a gene: 11. Looked up from germline, CDR1 is MGHRA and CDR2 is YSYEKL. In DNA, the CDR3 is TGCGCCAGCAGCCAATTCGTCGCGGGAGTAGGTTACGAGCAGTACTTC. Its translation is CASSQFVAGVGYEQYF.

The V gene is TRBV5-1, the J gene TRBJ2-1, with D perhaps TRBD2 (6 bases). Germline CDR1 is SGHRS and CDR2 is YFSETQ. The CDR3 is 13 residues long. Trimming took off 2 bases at V and 5 bases at J, with 8 bases between the two ends. The CDR3 region has the DNA TGCGCCAGCAGCTTATCTAGCGACAATGAGCAGTTCTTC. This codes for CASSLSSDNEQFF. Variable domain in full (rest from reference TRBV5-1 and TRBJ2-1): KAGVTQTPRYLIKTRGQQVTLSCSPISGHRSVSWYQQTPGQGLQFLFEYFSETQRNKGNFPGRFSGRQFSNSRSEMNVSTLELGDSALYLCASSLSSDNEQFFGPGTRLTVL.

The rearrangement uses TRBV7-9 and TRBJ2-7; D is possibly TRBD1 (5 bases). Germline loops: CDR1 SEHNR, CDR2 FQNEAQ (reference sequence). V lost 5 bases to trimming and J lost 5 bases, with 7 bases between them. The CDR3 sequence is 11 residues long. CDR3 residues: CASSQGHEQYF. CDR3 nucleotides: TGTGCCAGCAGCCAGGGTCACGAGCAGTACTTC.

This CDR3 reads CATFAGMYSEQYF. The CDR3 DNA is TGTGCGACCTTCGCGGGGATGTATTCCGAGCAGTACTTC. The chain links TRBV6-1 to TRBJ2-7; a weak D match, TRBD2 (6 bases). This CDR3 has 13 amino acids. Germline values: CDR1 MNHNS, CDR2 SASEGT.

The V call is TRBV9, the J call TRBJ2-1; possibly TRBD1 for D (5 bases). V lost 1 base, J lost 9 bases, and 5 bases lay in between. CDR3 length: 11 amino acids. Germline loops: CDR1 SGDLS, CDR2 YYNGEE. The CDR3: CASSVRGEQFF. The CDR3 DNA reads as TGTGCCAGCAGCGTAAGGGGTGAGCAGTTCTTC.

The CDR3 DNA is TGTGCCAGTAGTGCCTACACCGGACTCAAGGGCAACGAGCAGTACTTC. Translated, it gives CASSAYTGLKGNEQYF. The V gene is TRBV19, the J gene TRBJ2-7; weak D call: TRBD2 (5 bases). Germline CDR1 reads LNHDA; CDR2 reads SQIVND (reference sequence). The CDR3 sequence is 16 residues long. V was pared by 5 bases and J by 5 bases, with 22 bases between.